The next 6 T cell receptor beta chains were all read from a single sample in a study of T cell responses to AZD1222 COVID-19 vaccine. Repertoires were generated with immunoSEQ multiplex PCR, while TCRdb's copy carries only in-frame clones and drops some. The sample lists about 86,000 clones, more than 90% occurring once. This sample comprised peripheral blood, obtained on day 0 of AZD1222 vaccination. The receptors originated from an adult in good health.

V usage is TRBV4-1 and J usage is TRBJ2-2; no reliable D call. Trimming took off 0 bases at V and 4 bases at J, with 9 bases between the two ends. Germline-derived CDR1 and CDR2 are MGHRA and YSYEKL. This CDR3 is built from 15 residues. The CDR3 sequence is CASSQDGIGTGELFF. The DNA for the CDR3 is TGCGCCAGCAGCCAAGATGGCATCGGCACCGGGGAGCTGTTTTTT.

The chain is built from TRBV6-5 and TRBJ1-2; the D is unclear. CDR1 is MNHEY, CDR2 SVGAGI, per germline. Trimming took 5 bases from V and 0 from J, leaving 7 bases between them. The CDR3 consists of 13 residues. CDR3 bases: TGTGCCAGCAGTCGGGGAGCTAACTATGGCTACACCTTC. This encodes CASSRGANYGYTF.

This chain links TRBV5-1 with TRBJ1-1, with 8 bases fitting TRBD1. Germline loops: CDR1 SGHRS, CDR2 YFSETQ. The CDR3 contains 14 residues. The J segment lost 2 bases and the V segment lost 4 bases, leaving 4 bases of the junction unmatched. CDR3 residues: CASSRGQANTEAFF. CDR3 DNA sequence: TGCGCCAGCAGCCGGGGACAGGCCAACACTGAAGCTTTCTTT.

The rearrangement uses TRBV7-8 and TRBJ2-3; TRBD1 agrees at 7 bases. Looked up from germline, CDR1 is SGHVS and CDR2 is FQNEAQ. V lost 4 bases, J lost 2 bases, and 6 bases stayed unmatched. The CDR3 is made up of 15 amino acids. Here the CDR3 reads CASSSTGSPTDTQYF. The CDR3 region has the DNA TGTGCCAGCAGCTCGACAGGGTCCCCCACAGATACGCAGTATTTT.

Notes on this clone: Other DNA sequences of this sample code for an identical CDR3. The genes are TRBV28 and TRBJ1-4, with no clear D. Trimming shortened V by 3 bases and J by 4 bases, and 3 bases separated the two germline ends. Germline-derived CDR1 and CDR2 are MDHEN and SYDVKM. There are 12 residues in the CDR3. The DNA for the CDR3 is TGTGCCAGCAGTTTGCTTAATGAAAAACTGTTTTTT. It translates to CASSLLNEKLFF.

The V call is TRBV3-1 (or the pseudogene TRBV3-2), the J call TRBJ2-1, with 8 bases fitting TRBD1. Per the germline V gene, CDR1 is LGHDT and CDR2 is YNNKEL (reference sequence). The CDR3 spans 20 residues. V lost 0 bases and J lost 0; bases outside the gene matches: 13. CDR3 DNA sequence: TGTGCCAGCAGCCAAGAGGGAGACAGGGGCCTGCAGAGCTCCTACAATGAGCAGTTCTTC. Its translation: CASSQEGDRGLQSSYNEQFF.